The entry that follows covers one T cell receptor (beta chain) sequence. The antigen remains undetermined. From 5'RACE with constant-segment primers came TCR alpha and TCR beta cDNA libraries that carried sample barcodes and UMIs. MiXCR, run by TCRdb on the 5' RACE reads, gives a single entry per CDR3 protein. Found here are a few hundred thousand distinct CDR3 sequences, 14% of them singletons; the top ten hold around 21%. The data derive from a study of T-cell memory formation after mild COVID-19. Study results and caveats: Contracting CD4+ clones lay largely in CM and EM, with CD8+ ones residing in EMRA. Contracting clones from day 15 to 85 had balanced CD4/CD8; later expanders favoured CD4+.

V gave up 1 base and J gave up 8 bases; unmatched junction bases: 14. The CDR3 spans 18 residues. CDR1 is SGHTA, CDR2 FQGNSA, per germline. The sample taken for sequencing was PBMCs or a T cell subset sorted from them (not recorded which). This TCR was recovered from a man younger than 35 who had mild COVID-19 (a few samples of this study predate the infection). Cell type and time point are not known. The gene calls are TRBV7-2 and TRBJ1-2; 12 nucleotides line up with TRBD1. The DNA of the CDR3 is TGTGCCAGCAGCTTAGGGATTGGGACAGGGGGCTTGGTACGCGGCTACACCTTC. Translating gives CASSLGIGTGGLVRGYTF. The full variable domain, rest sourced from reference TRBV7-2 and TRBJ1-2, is GAGVSQSPSNKVTEKGKDVELRCDPISGHTALYWYRQSLGQGLEFLIYFQGNSAPDKSGLPSDRFSAERTGGSVSTLTIQRTQQEDSAVYLCASSLGIGTGGLVRGYTFGSGTRLTVV.